This entry lists 26 T cell receptor beta chains sequenced from one sample in a study of CD8 T cells in ankylosing spondylitis. MiXCR was run by TCRdb on the 5' RACE reads, yielding one entry per CDR3 protein. The table shows 45,000 to 60,000 distinct CDR3 sequences, with about 7% occurring only once. The sample was blood, either unsorted or a sorted T cell fraction (not recorded which). The origin of the receptors is a female donor with ankylosing spondylitis or in good health (not recorded which).

This clonotype showed up many times. This chain uses TRBV6-1 with TRBJ1-2, with TRBD1 as a possible D gene (6 bases). V was trimmed by 5 bases and J by 4 bases, leaving 11 bases between them. The CDR3 has 13 residues. In germline, CDR1 is MNHNS, CDR2 SASEGT. CDR3 nucleotide sequence: TGTGCCAGCAGTCCGGACAGTGCCTATGGCTACACCTTC. Encoded protein: CASSPDSAYGYTF.

This clonotype showed up many times. V usage is TRBV6-1 and J usage is TRBJ2-1; 8 nucleotides line up with TRBD1. With V trimmed by 6 bases and J by 0 bases, 13 bases remained unmatched. Per the germline V gene, CDR1 is MNHNS and CDR2 is SASEGT. The CDR3 runs 18 residues. The DNA of the CDR3 is TGTGCCAGCAGGACGTGGAACGGACAGGGAAGCTCCTACAATGAGCAGTTCTTC. It codes for CASRTWNGQGSSYNEQFF.

This clonotype appeared many times. The J gene is TRBJ2-2, the V gene TRBV11-3; D gene unclear. Germline V gene lookup returns CDR1 SGHNT and CDR2 YENEEA. V lost 5 bases to trimming and J lost 3 bases, with 7 bases between them. The CDR3 is made up of 13 amino acids. The chain's CDR3 is CASSPGDTGELFF. As DNA, the CDR3 is TGTGCCAGCAGCCCTGGAGACACCGGGGAGCTGTTTTTT.

This clonotype was observed at least ten times. V usage is TRBV5-1 and J usage is TRBJ1-1; D is unresolved. Trimming stripped 1 base from V and 0 bases from J, with 7 bases between. The germline gives CDR1 SGHRS, CDR2 YFSETQ. The CDR3 covers 14 residues. The CDR3 coding sequence is TGCGCCAGCAGCTTGCAAGACATGAACACTGAAGCTTTCTTT. Translating gives CASSLQDMNTEAFF. The full variable domain, with the rest looked up from reference TRBV5-1 and TRBJ1-1, is KAGVTQTPRYLIKTRGQQVTLSCSPISGHRSVSWYQQTPGQGLQFLFEYFSETQRNKGNFPGRFSGRQFSNSRSEMNVSTLELGDSALYLCASSLQDMNTEAFFGQGTRLTVV.

This clonotype was seen ten or more times. The chain uses TRBV7-2 and TRBJ1-2; D gene uncertain. Germline CDR1 and CDR2: SGHTA and FQGNSA. The ends were cut back, 0 bases at V and 2 bases at J, with 7 bases in the middle. The length of the CDR3 is 14 residues. CDR3 sequence: CASSLAAENYGYTF. The CDR3 nucleotides read TGTGCCAGCAGCTTAGCTGCAGAGAACTATGGCTACACCTTC.

The sample holds many counts of this clonotype. Here the CDR3 reads CSVRLGPNYGYTF. CDR3 in DNA: TGCAGCGTTCGTCTTGGACCGAACTATGGCTACACCTTC. The V call is TRBV29-1, the J call TRBJ1-2, with no clear D. The V and J ends lost 5 bases and 2 bases respectively, with 12 bases between them. The CDR3 contains 13 residues. Germline-derived CDR1 and CDR2 are SQVTM and ANQGSEA.

At least ten counts were recorded for this clonotype. The J gene is TRBJ2-7, the V gene TRBV12-3 or TRBV12-4, with 8 positions matching TRBD2. The CDR3 loop spans 15 amino acids. The V and J ends lost 3 bases and 6 bases, in that order; junction bases with no gene match: 10. CDR3 bases: TGTGCCAGCAGTTTGACAACCGGGGGGGCCTCCGAGCAGTACTTC. It is translated as CASSLTTGGASEQYF.

The sample holds many counts of this clonotype. The J gene is TRBJ1-2, the V gene TRBV12-3 or TRBV12-4; the D is unclear. V was shortened by 9 bases and J by 1 base, with 9 bases between the two germline ends. The CDR3 is 12 residues long. CDR3 region: CASTPLNYGYTF. For the CDR3, the DNA is TGTGCCAGTACCCCGCTTAACTATGGCTACACCTTC.

This clonotype was detected ten times or more. The chain recombines TRBV10-3 with TRBJ1-2, with 10 bases identical to TRBD1. CDR3 length equals 15 residues. V shed 7 bases, J shed 8 bases, and the junction held 13 bases outside the gene matches. Germline V gives CDR1 ENHRY, CDR2 SYGVKD. The CDR3 bases are TGTGCCATCAACACCCGGGACAGGGGATCAGGAGGCTACACCTTC. It codes for CAINTRDRGSGGYTF.

This clonotype came up many times. The chain combines TRBV5-5 with TRBJ1-2, with D unclear. CDR3 size: 15 residues. Germline V gene lookup returns CDR1 SGHKS and CDR2 YYEKEE (reference sequence). V was shortened by 4 bases and J by 1 base, with 14 bases between the two germline ends. The DNA of the CDR3 is TGTGCCAGCAGCAATCCGGGGAGGCGTAACTATGGCTACACCTTC. This gives the protein CASSNPGRRNYGYTF.

V gene TRBV12-1 combines with J gene TRBJ2-7. TRBV12-1 is a listed pseudogene. This CDR3 has 13 residues. The CDR3 spells CASSLGPLYEQYV. The CDR3 DNA sequence: TGTGCCAGCAGCCTTGGGCCACTCTACGAGCAGTACGTC.

This clonotype has more than one count but fewer than ten. This chain joins TRBV11-3 and TRBJ1-1; 9 bases line up with TRBD1. The V segment lost 2 bases and the J segment 4 bases; nucleotides outside the gene matches: 2. Germline CDR1 is SGHNT and CDR2 is YENEEA. CDR3 length equals 14 residues. The CDR3 sequence is CASSLTGQGTEAFF. DNA of the CDR3: TGTGCCAGCAGCTTAACGGGACAGGGCACTGAAGCTTTCTTT. The whole variable domain, filled in from reference TRBV11-3 and TRBJ1-1, reads EAGVVQSPRYKIIEKKQPVAFWCNPISGHNTLYWYLQNLGQGPELLIRYENEEAVDDSQLPKDRFSAERLKGVDSTLKIQPAELGDSAVYLCASSLTGQGTEAFFGQGTRLTVV.

This clonotype was detected ten times or more. J is TRBJ2-3 and V is TRBV5-1; tentative D call: TRBD2 (6 bases). Trimming removed 0 bases from V and 6 bases from J, with 14 bases in between. Germline V gene data show CDR1 as SGHRS and CDR2 as YFSETQ. The CDR3 length is 15 residues. The CDR3 here is CASSLEGGRFDTQYF. The CDR3 DNA follows: TGCGCCAGCAGCTTGGAGGGAGGCCGGTTCGATACGCAGTATTTT. Full variable domain (rest looked up from reference TRBV5-1 and TRBJ2-3): KAGVTQTPRYLIKTRGQQVTLSCSPISGHRSVSWYQQTPGQGLQFLFEYFSETQRNKGNFPGRFSGRQFSNSRSEMNVSTLELGDSALYLCASSLEGGRFDTQYFGPGTRLTVL.

This clonotype was seen ten or more times. The gene calls are TRBV27 and TRBJ2-1; D perhaps matches TRBD2 (6 bases). The CDR3 totals 14 residues. The germline CDR1 and CDR2 sequences are MNHEY and SMNVEV (reference sequence). The V end lost 5 bases, the J end lost 0 bases, and 8 bases lay between the germline ends. DNA for the CDR3: TGTGCCAGCAGTGGGACTTACTCCTACAATGAGCAGTTCTTC. Protein: CASSGTYSYNEQFF.

This clonotype was recorded many times. This chain links TRBV4-3 with TRBJ1-2; D remains unclear. This CDR3 region has 15 residues. The germline V and J ends were trimmed by 0 bases and 5 bases, with 13 bases remaining between them. Per the germline V gene, CDR1 is LGHNA and CDR2 is YSLEER. The CDR3 DNA follows: TGCGCCAGCAGCCAAGAATTTGCCAGAAGATATGGCTACACCTTC. Translated, it gives CASSQEFARRYGYTF.

This clonotype appeared many times. The V call is TRBV6-5, the J call TRBJ1-1; possible D gene TRBD1, 5 bases. The CDR3 spans 14 residues. Per germline, CDR1 MNHEY and CDR2 SVGAGI. Trimming stripped 4 bases from V and 5 bases from J, with 14 bases between. CDR3 in amino acids: CASSSPGGETEAFF. The CDR3 region has the DNA TGTGCCAGCAGTTCCCCAGGAGGGGAGACTGAAGCTTTCTTT.

This chain links TRBV7-9 with TRBJ2-7; 8 bases fit TRBD1. This CDR3 is 13 amino acids long. J lost 5 bases, V lost 6 bases, and 6 bases had no gene match. Germline V gives CDR1 SEHNR, CDR2 FQNEAQ (reference sequence). CDR3 sequence: CASRQQGEDEQYF. The DNA for the CDR3 is TGTGCCAGCAGACAACAGGGGGAAGACGAGCAGTACTTC.

V usage is TRBV20-1 and J usage is TRBJ2-3, with a tentative D call TRBD2 (6 bases). Trimming removed 0 bases from V and 2 bases from J, with 18 bases in between. The germline V gene has CDR1 DFQATT and CDR2 SNEGSKA (reference sequence). The CDR3 totals 17 residues. As DNA, the CDR3 is TGCAGTGCTAGAGATCCCCTAGCGACCTTAAACACAGATACGCAGTATTTT. Residues: CSARDPLATLNTDTQYF.

In this sample, this clonotype turned up many times. The chain uses TRBV20-1 and TRBJ2-4; either TRBD1 or TRBD2 may supply D (5 bases each). Trimming took 3 bases from V and 0 from J, leaving 12 bases between them. Germline values: CDR1 DFQATT, CDR2 SNEGSKA (reference sequence). The CDR3 contains 15 residues. The CDR3 DNA is TGCAGTGCTAGCGGGGACGATCTAGCCAAAAACATTCAGTACTTC. Amino acid sequence: CSASGDDLAKNIQYF.

The rearrangement joins TRBV5-1 to TRBJ1-1; TRBD1 is a possible D gene (5 bases). This CDR3 comprises 15 residues. Germline CDR1 is SGHRS and CDR2 is YFSETQ. The ends were cut back, 3 bases at V and 2 bases at J, with 14 bases in the middle. DNA for the CDR3: TGCGCCAGCAGCTCGGACGGAAGGGGAAACACTGAAGCTTTCTTT. It yields the protein CASSSDGRGNTEAFF.

This clonotype was picked up many times. This chain links TRBV7-8 with TRBJ1-1; no clear D gene. Germline CDR1 and CDR2: SGHVS and FQNEAQ. The CDR3 has 13 residues. The germline V and J ends were trimmed by 5 bases and 0 bases, with 7 bases remaining between them. CDR3 protein: CASSVTLNTEAFF. CDR3 nucleotides: TGTGCCAGCAGCGTAACCTTGAACACTGAAGCTTTCTTT.

This clonotype was seen ten or more times. V usage is TRBV20-1 and J usage is TRBJ1-4; a possible D gene is TRBD1 (6 bases). Germline CDR1 reads DFQATT; CDR2 reads SNEGSKA (reference sequence). The CDR3 length is 17 residues. V shed 2 bases and J shed 0 bases, with 16 bases lying between them. The CDR3 region has the DNA TGCAGTGCTAGACCGCGAACCAGGGGCGCAACTAATGAAAAACTGTTTTTT. It encodes CSARPRTRGATNEKLFF.

This clonotype has at least ten counts. The genes are TRBV28 and TRBJ2-3, with no clear D. This CDR3 contains 12 residues. Trimming left V 7 bases short and J 5 bases short, with 10 bases between. Looked up from germline, CDR1 is MDHEN and CDR2 is SYDVKM. The CDR3 here is CASISQKDTQYF. The CDR3 DNA follows: TGTGCCAGCATAAGCCAGAAAGATACGCAGTATTTT.

This clonotype was picked up many times. The rearrangement links TRBV12-3 or TRBV12-4 to TRBJ2-7; TRBD2 matches 13 bases. The ends lost 6 bases at V and 0 bases at J; junction bases unmatched: 8. This CDR3 region has 17 residues. The CDR3 DNA reads TGTGCCAGCAGACCCGGGACTAGCGGGGTTATCTCCTACGAGCAGTACTTC. This encodes CASRPGTSGVISYEQYF.

Many counts were recorded for this clonotype. The CDR3 loop reads CASSQDFSNGANVLTF. CDR3 bases: TGTGCCAGCAGCCAAGATTTCTCGAACGGGGCCAACGTCCTGACTTTC. The chain has TRBV4-2 and TRBJ2-6; no reliable D call. The CDR3 is 16 residues long. V was cut by 0 bases and J by 4 bases, with 10 bases left in between. The germline gives CDR1 LGHNA, CDR2 YNFKEQ.

In this sample, this clonotype turned up many times. V and J are TRBV7-8 and TRBJ1-5, with D unresolved. V was cut by 1 base and J by 0 bases, with 1 base left in between. Germline V gives CDR1 SGHVS, CDR2 FQNEAQ. This CDR3 is 13 amino acids long. CDR3 sequence (DNA): TGTGCCAGCAGCTTAGTTAGCAATCAGCCCCAGCATTTT. Translating gives CASSLVSNQPQHF.